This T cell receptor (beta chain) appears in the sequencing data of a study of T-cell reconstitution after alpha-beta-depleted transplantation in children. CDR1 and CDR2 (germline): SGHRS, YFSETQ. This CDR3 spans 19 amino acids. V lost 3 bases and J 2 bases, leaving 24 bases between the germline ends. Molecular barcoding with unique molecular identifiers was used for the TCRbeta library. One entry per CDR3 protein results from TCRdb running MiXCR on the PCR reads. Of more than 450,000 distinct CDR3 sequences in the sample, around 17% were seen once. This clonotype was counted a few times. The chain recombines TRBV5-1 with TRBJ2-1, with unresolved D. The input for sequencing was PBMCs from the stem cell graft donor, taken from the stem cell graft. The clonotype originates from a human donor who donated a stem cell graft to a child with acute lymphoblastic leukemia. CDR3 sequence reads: CASSSTYLGIRVPYNEQFF. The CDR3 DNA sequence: TGCGCCAGCAGCTCCACGTACCTAGGGATCCGAGTCCCCTACAATGAGCAGTTCTTC.